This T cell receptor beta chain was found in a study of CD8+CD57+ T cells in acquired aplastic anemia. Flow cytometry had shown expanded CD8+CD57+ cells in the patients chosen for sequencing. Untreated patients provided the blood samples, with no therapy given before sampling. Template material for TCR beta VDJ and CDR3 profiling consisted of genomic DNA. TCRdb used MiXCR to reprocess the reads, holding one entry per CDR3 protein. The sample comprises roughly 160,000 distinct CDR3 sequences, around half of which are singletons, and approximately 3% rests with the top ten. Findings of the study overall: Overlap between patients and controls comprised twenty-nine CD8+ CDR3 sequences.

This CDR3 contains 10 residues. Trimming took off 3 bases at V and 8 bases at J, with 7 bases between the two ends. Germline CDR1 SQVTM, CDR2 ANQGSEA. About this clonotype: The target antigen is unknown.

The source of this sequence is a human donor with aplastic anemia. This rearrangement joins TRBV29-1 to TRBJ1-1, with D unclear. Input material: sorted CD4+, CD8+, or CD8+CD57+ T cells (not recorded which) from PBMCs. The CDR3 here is CSVEGTEAFF. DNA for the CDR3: TGCAGCGTTGAGGGTACAGAAGCTTTCTTT.